The clone carrying this TCR beta chain appeared once. The junction had 10 bases not matched to a gene; V was cut back by 0 bases and J by 10 bases. The CDR3 runs 15 residues. Per germline, CDR1 SGHDT and CDR2 YYEEEE. This sample stems from a study of blood T cell repertoires in COVID-19. Overall study: The analysed material was cDNA or gDNA that came from T cells, B-cell-depleted T cells, or PBMCs.

Only in-frame clones appear in the TCRdb table, and some are missing; sequencing was by immunoSEQ multiplex PCR. The data hold 400,000 to 500,000 clones, with more than 70% observed a single time. The study recruited people aged roughly 18 to 95 years across roughly 25 US areas. Cohort allocation depended upon clinical history that participants reported. Within the 2 weeks before study entry, each person in the exposed group met a COVID-19 case. The chain employs TRBV5-6 and TRBJ2-1; TRBD2 agrees at 7 bases. Material: PBMCs or T cells enriched from blood (not recorded which). This clonotype was obtained from a woman aged 18-29 years who had been exposed to COVID-19. CDR3 nucleotides: TGTGCCAGCAGCTTGGAGTGGCGGGAGCCGGTGGAGCAGTTCTTC. Its protein product is CASSLEWREPVEQFF.